Shown below are 14 T cell receptor beta chains from a single sample sequenced in a study of T cell repertoires in cytomegalovirus infection. Their antigens remain unidentified. TCRdb called the reads again in MiXCR, with one record for every CDR3 protein. The data contain about 150,000 distinct CDR3 sequences, 32% of them singletons. The sample was CD8+ T cells from cultured PBMCs, taken from culture after CMV antigen stimulation. The source of these receptors is a human donor in good health (CMV status not recorded). Some clones in this sample may be carry-over from other donors' samples.

This clonotype showed up just a few times. This chain links TRBV7-9 with TRBJ2-3; the D is unclear. Trimming cost V 2 bases and J 4 bases, with 7 bases left between them. The CDR3 is made up of 13 amino acids. Germline lookup yields CDR1 SEHNR and CDR2 FQNEAQ (reference sequence). The CDR3 nucleotides read TGTGCCAGCAGCTTAACGGTTTCAGATACGCAGTATTTT. This encodes CASSLTVSDTQYF.

The rearrangement links TRBV7-6 to TRBJ2-1; D possibly uses TRBD1 or TRBD2 (5 bases each). Trimming removed 4 bases from V and 3 bases from J, with 16 bases in between. The CDR3 sequence is 16 residues long. Germline CDR1 and CDR2: SGHVS and FNYEAQ. This CDR3 is CASSSPGRAFYNEQFF. As DNA, the CDR3 is TGTGCCAGCAGCTCACCGGGACGGGCCTTCTACAATGAGCAGTTCTTC. The full variable domain, with the rest looked up from reference TRBV7-6 and TRBJ2-1, is GAGVSQSPRYKVTKRGQDVALRCDPISGHVSLYWYRQALGQGPEFLTYFNYEAQQDKSGLPNDRFSAERPEGSISTLTIQRTEQRDSAMYRCASSSPGRAFYNEQFFGPGTRLTVL.

This clonotype was detected only a few times. V is TRBV7-6 and J is TRBJ2-3; 12 nucleotides agree with TRBD2. With V trimmed by 2 bases and J by 2 bases, 2 bases remained unmatched. CDR1 SGHVS and CDR2 FNYEAQ come from the germline V gene. The CDR3 runs to 16 residues. The CDR3 sequence is CASSLPSGGATDTQYF. CDR3 coding DNA: TGTGCCAGCAGCTTACCTAGCGGGGGGGCCACAGATACGCAGTATTTT.

The chain couples TRBV2 to TRBJ1-1; D not resolved. Deletions cut 3 bases from V and 1 base from J, with 18 bases between. The CDR3 sequence is 17 residues long. From germline, CDR1 is SNHLY and CDR2 FYNNEI. The CDR3 protein is CASSESQITLGNTEAFF. CDR3 bases: TGTGCCAGCAGTGAGAGTCAGATCACCTTGGGGAACACTGAAGCTTTCTTT.

The CDR3 DNA sequence: TGTGCCAGCAGCTTCCCGACTAGCGGGGGGCACGAGCAGTACTTC. It is translated as CASSFPTSGGHEQYF. The J gene is TRBJ2-7, the V gene TRBV7-9; TRBD2 aligns across 13 bases. Germline V gene data show CDR1 as SEHNR and CDR2 as FQNEAQ (reference sequence). The CDR3 loop spans 15 amino acids. Germline trimming cut 3 bases from V and 5 bases from J; bases unmatched to any gene: 4.

This chain connects TRBV27 to TRBJ2-1, with 11 bases aligning to TRBD2. CDR3 length equals 18 residues. The germline CDR1 and CDR2 sequences are MNHEY and SMNVEV (reference sequence). J lost 1 base, V lost 2 bases, and 7 bases had no gene match. CDR3 sequence (DNA): TGTGCCAGCAGTTTAAGGGGGACTAGCGGTGGGTCCTACAATGAGCAGTTCTTC. Amino acids: CASSLRGTSGGSYNEQFF.

V and J are TRBV19 and TRBJ1-1, with TRBD1 identical over 8 bases. The CDR3 is 12 amino acids. Germline V CDR1 and CDR2: LNHDA, SQIVND (reference sequence). V lost 7 bases and J lost 5; bases outside the gene matches: 3. CDR3 in amino acids: CASKRQGTEAFF. As DNA, the CDR3 is TGTGCCAGTAAACGACAGGGGACTGAAGCTTTCTTT.

This chain joins TRBV7-3 and TRBJ2-5; tentative D call: TRBD1 (6 bases). V shed 2 bases and J shed 4 bases, with 11 bases lying between them. CDR3 length: 14 amino acids. Germline values: CDR1 SGHTA, CDR2 FQGTGA. The CDR3 DNA reads TGTGCCAGCAGCTTAGAGGGGGATTCAGAGACCCAGTACTTC. Translation: CASSLEGDSETQYF.

V is TRBV20-1 and J is TRBJ2-5; D unclear. V lost 1 base and J lost 6, with 12 bases in between. There are 13 residues in the CDR3. The germline V gene has CDR1 DFQATT and CDR2 SNEGSKA (reference sequence). Written as DNA, the CDR3 is TGCAGTGCTAGAGTTCCCGACTGGAAGACCCAGTACTTC. It is translated as CSARVPDWKTQYF.

The rearrangement joins TRBV12-3 or TRBV12-4 to TRBJ2-1; D remains unclear. The V gene lost 10 bases and the J gene lost 1 base, with 14 bases spanning the gap. There are 14 residues in the CDR3. The CDR3 DNA reads TGTGCCAACAATCGGGCGGTATCCTACAATGAGCAGTTCTTC. This encodes CANNRAVSYNEQFF.

This chain uses TRBV3-1 with TRBJ1-2, with 9 nucleotides matching TRBD1. The CDR3 runs 15 residues. The V and J ends lost 4 bases and 2 bases, in that order; junction bases with no gene match: 5. The germline V gene has CDR1 LGHDT and CDR2 YNNKEL (reference sequence). The CDR3 sequence: CASSPWDRENYGYTF. The CDR3 nucleotides are TGTGCCAGCAGCCCGTGGGACAGGGAAAACTATGGCTACACCTTC.

The chain combines TRBV2 with TRBJ2-3; no reliable D call. The CDR3 covers 14 residues. CDR1 is SNHLY and CDR2 is FYNNEI in the germline V gene. The V and J ends lost 2 bases and 0 bases respectively, with 6 bases between them. Here the CDR3 reads CASSEPASTDTQYF. The CDR3 nucleotides are TGTGCCAGCAGTGAACCGGCTAGCACAGATACGCAGTATTTT. The full variable domain, its missing parts supplied by reference TRBV2 and TRBJ2-3, is EPEVTQTPSHQVTQMGQEVILRCVPISNHLYFYWYRQILGQKVEFLVSFYNNEISEKSEIFDDQFSVERPDGSNFTLKIRSTKLEDSAMYFCASSEPASTDTQYFGPGTRLTVL.

This chain joins TRBV7-3 and TRBJ1-5; D unclear. V was trimmed by 4 bases and J by 7 bases, leaving 11 bases between them. CDR1 and CDR2 from the germline V gene are SGHTA and FQGTGA. The CDR3 length is 13 residues. The CDR3 spells CASSWAPGQPQHF. The CDR3 DNA is TGTGCCAGCAGCTGGGCCCCCGGGCAGCCCCAGCATTTT.

Ten or more counts support this clonotype. V is TRBV11-2 and J is TRBJ1-6, with 7 bases fitting TRBD1. The V segment lost 0 bases and the J segment 1 base; nucleotides outside the gene matches: 6. This CDR3 has 18 residues. CDR1 and CDR2 from the germline V gene are SGHAT and FQNNGV. CDR3 nucleotide sequence: TGTGCCAGCAGCTTAGATGGGACAGATCTTTCCTATAATTCACCCCTCCACTTT. Translation gives CASSLDGTDLSYNSPLHF.